This TCR beta chain was sequenced during a study of control samples from healthy donors and cancer patients. CDR1 and CDR2 from the germline V gene are LNHDA and SQIVND (reference sequence). This CDR3 is 14 amino acids long. V was pared by 5 bases and J by 6 bases, with 4 bases of the junction left unmatched. The repertoire was sequenced with immunoSEQ multiplex PCR; TCRdb's copy has only in-frame clones and lacks some. The sample has some 150,000 clones; about nine tenths are singletons. This TCR derives from a woman between 25 and 40 years old in good health. The J gene is TRBJ2-3, the V gene TRBV19; 11 nucleotides line up with TRBD2. Sequencing was performed on blood. CDR3 in DNA: TGTGCCAGTAGTTTAGCGGGGGGGAGGGATACGCAGTATTTT. It specifies CASSLAGGRDTQYF.